The next 14 T cell receptor beta chains were all read from a single sample in a study of graft-versus-host responses after intestinal transplantation. Profiled with immunoSEQ multiplex PCR; TCRdb holds only in-frame clones, not every one. Among approximately 20,000 clones listed, approximately 86% were seen once. The sample was PBMCs, taken 220 to 240 days after intestinal transplant. The receptors originated from a human patient who received an intestinal transplant, so some T cells may come from the graft donor.

The chain combines TRBV11-2 with TRBJ1-2; TRBD1 agrees at 7 bases. Germline V CDR1 and CDR2: SGHAT, FQNNGV. V dropped 2 bases and J dropped 0; count of bases not matched to a gene: 6. The CDR3 is made up of 16 amino acids. The CDR3 protein is CASSLRTGPTNYGYTF. The CDR3 region has the DNA TGTGCCAGCAGCTTACGGACAGGACCTACTAACTATGGCTACACCTTC.

J is TRBJ2-7 and V is TRBV7-9; TRBD2 matches 11 bases. In germline, CDR1 is SEHNR, CDR2 FQNEAQ (reference sequence). CDR3 length: 14 amino acids. The J segment lost 6 bases and the V segment lost 5 bases, leaving 6 bases of the junction unmatched. Here the CDR3 DNA reads TGTGCCAGCAGCCTCCCGCTAGCGGGGGGCGAGCAGTACTTC. As protein: CASSLPLAGGEQYF.

The chain is built from TRBV5-4 and TRBJ2-1; 8 bases are a match to TRBD2. The V gene's germline CDR1 is SGHNT and CDR2 YYREEE (reference sequence). Trimming removed 4 bases from V and 9 bases from J; junction bases left unmatched: 6. The CDR3 has 13 amino acids. This CDR3 reads CASSLGGAGEQFF. CDR3 DNA: TGTGCCAGCAGCCTCGGGGGGGCCGGTGAGCAGTTCTTC.

The CDR3 DNA reads as TGTGCCAGCAGCCTCTCCTACGAGCAGTACTTC. This encodes CASSLSYEQYF. The gene calls are TRBV2 and TRBJ2-7; no clear D gene. Deletions cut 6 bases from V and 0 bases from J, with 3 bases between. This CDR3 is built from 11 residues. CDR1 is SNHLY, CDR2 FYNNEI, per germline. The full variable domain, with the rest looked up from reference TRBV2 and TRBJ2-7, is EPEVTQTPSHQVTQMGQEVILRCVPISNHLYFYWYRQILGQKVEFLVSFYNNEISEKSEIFDDQFSVERPDGSNFTLKIRSTKLEDSAMYFCASSLSYEQYFGPGTRLTVT.

The J gene is TRBJ1-2, the V gene TRBV2; D is perhaps TRBD1 (6 bases). This CDR3 comprises 17 residues. Trimming removed 8 bases at V and 0 bases at J, with 22 bases between. The germline V gene encodes CDR1 SNHLY and CDR2 FYNNEI. This CDR3 reads CASEQGVLAKANYGYTF. The CDR3 nucleotides read TGTGCCAGCGAACAGGGAGTGCTGGCGAAAGCTAACTATGGCTACACCTTC.

This chain joins TRBV5-4 and TRBJ1-1; 7 nucleotides align to TRBD1. Germline CDR1 is SGHNT and CDR2 is YYREEE (reference sequence). The junction had 11 bases not matched to a gene; V was cut back by 2 bases and J by 4 bases. This CDR3 has 16 residues. Here the CDR3 DNA reads TGTGCCAGCAGCTTAAAGTCCACAGGGGTTAGCACTGAAGCTTTCTTT. It is translated as CASSLKSTGVSTEAFF.

The V and J genes are TRBV6-1 and TRBJ2-7; D is uncertain. V lost 7 bases, J lost 4 bases, and 8 bases lay in between. This CDR3 comprises 11 residues. The germline V gene encodes CDR1 MNHNS and CDR2 SASEGT. The CDR3 DNA is TGTGCCAGCAAGCAAGAGTACGAGCAGTACTTC. The encoded protein is CASKQEYEQYF.

A remark on this clone: The sample holds other DNA sequences that translate to the same CDR3. The chain recombines TRBV7-3 with TRBJ2-3; no clear D gene. From germline, CDR1 is SGHTA and CDR2 FQGTGA. The CDR3 length is 15 residues. Trimming left V 2 bases short and J 1 base short, with 10 bases between. This chain's CDR3 is CASSLWPQRTDTQYF. The CDR3 bases are TGTGCCAGCAGCTTATGGCCGCAACGCACAGATACGCAGTATTTT.

This clone was recorded only once. The genes are TRBV2 and TRBJ1-2; 12 bases align to TRBD1. V shed 7 bases, J shed 4 bases, and the junction held 13 bases outside the gene matches. This CDR3 has 17 residues. CDR1 and CDR2 from the germline V gene are SNHLY and FYNNEI. The CDR3: CASMGPGTGGYGYGYTF. The CDR3 region has the DNA TGTGCCAGCATGGGCCCCGGGACAGGGGGCTATGGCTATGGCTACACCTTC.

The chain recombines TRBV4-1 with TRBJ1-2; maybe TRBD1 (5 bases). The germline gives CDR1 MGHRA, CDR2 YSYEKL. V lost 5 bases and J lost 4, with 17 bases in between. The CDR3 is 15 amino acids. The CDR3 sequence is CASSSQAGGVYGYTF. Here the CDR3 DNA reads TGCGCCAGCAGCTCCCAGGCCGGGGGGGTCTATGGCTACACCTTC.

The chain recombines TRBV19 with TRBJ1-2; D remains ambiguous. Germline CDR1 reads LNHDA; CDR2 reads SQIVND (reference sequence). V was clipped by 8 bases and J by 5 bases, with 15 bases between them. This CDR3 is built from 13 residues. As DNA, the CDR3 is TGTGCCAGTCGGGAGGGCCCCGGGTATGGCTACACCTTC. Translation: CASREGPGYGYTF.

This clone was recorded a few times. V and J are TRBV2 and TRBJ2-1, with TRBD2 matching over 10 bases. V was clipped by 4 bases and J by 9 bases; unmatched bases: 6. The CDR3 is made up of 14 amino acids. Germline V gives CDR1 SNHLY, CDR2 FYNNEI. The CDR3 protein is CASSGAGGPGEQFF. The CDR3 nucleotides read TGTGCCAGCAGTGGAGCGGGGGGGCCCGGTGAGCAGTTCTTC.

Only a few counts were recorded for this clone. V is TRBV29-1 and J is TRBJ1-2; no definite D call. There are 13 residues in the CDR3. Germline CDR1 SQVTM, CDR2 ANQGSEA. Trimming took 4 bases from V and 7 from J, leaving 16 bases between them. In DNA form, the CDR3 reads TGCAGCGTTGGAGCTGGCGTCCACGGTGGCTACACCTTC. Translated, it gives CSVGAGVHGGYTF.

This sequence joins TRBV18 and TRBJ1-1; D not certain. This CDR3 is built from 14 residues. The V end lost 0 bases, the J end lost 3 bases, and 8 bases lay between the germline ends. In germline, CDR1 is KGHSH, CDR2 LQKENI. The CDR3 region has the DNA TGTGCCAGCTCACCACCGGCCCCACACACTGAAGCTTTCTTT. This encodes CASSPPAPHTEAFF.